These 3 T cell receptor beta chains originate from one sample sequenced in a study of T-cell memory formation after mild COVID-19 (TCRdb year 2021). Library creation used 5' RACE. Data came from an Illumina NovaSeq 6000. Clones were called with MiXCR by TCRdb after fastp trimmed the public reads at Q25, and only in-frame beta chains were retained. CDR3 protein sequences are deduplicated, and each keeps its most common genes and DNA. The table for this sample lists approximately 60,000 distinct CDR3 sequences; about a tenth of them were counted only once. The ten most abundant clones make up 1.1% of the sample. The sample comprised PBMCs or a T cell subset sorted from them (not recorded which). These receptors originate from a man aged 18 to 29 who had mild COVID-19 (a few samples of this study predate the infection). The sample titles of this study are shuffled in the database, so cell type and time point are left out; the donor was told from shared clones.

The J gene is TRBJ2-3, the V gene TRBV7-9; perhaps TRBD1 as D (5 bases). Germline assignment: CDR1 SEHNR and CDR2 FQNEAQ (reference sequence). This CDR3 has 17 amino acids. V lost 1 base and J 1 base, leaving 15 bases between the germline ends. The CDR3 here is CASSLGEGVMGTDTQYF. The CDR3 nucleotides are TGTGCCAGCAGCTTAGGGGAAGGGGTCATGGGCACAGATACGCAGTATTTT.

This clonotype was observed a handful of times. The chain carries TRBV7-2 and TRBJ2-1, with 7 positions matching TRBD1. The CDR3 loop spans 14 amino acids. CDR1 is SGHTA, CDR2 FQGNSA, per germline. The J segment lost 5 bases and the V segment lost 5 bases, leaving 6 bases of the junction unmatched. For the CDR3, the DNA is TGTGCCAGCAGCGCCAGGGGGACGAACAATGAGCAGTTCTTC. Amino acids: CASSARGTNNEQFF.

This clonotype was counted between two and nine times. The chain is built from TRBV10-3 and TRBJ1-1, with D perhaps TRBD1 (6 bases). CDR3 size: 13 residues. Germline assignment: CDR1 ENHRY and CDR2 SYGVKD. V was trimmed by 5 bases and J by 5 bases, leaving 12 bases between them. This CDR3 is CAISRRGETEAFF. The CDR3 DNA reads TGTGCCATCAGTAGAAGGGGGGAAACTGAAGCTTTCTTT.